This TCR beta chain was found in a study of CD8 T cells in Susac syndrome. Turning to the study itself: Blood was drawn from Susac syndrome patients while they were therapy-naive, on corticosteroids, or on intravenous immunoglobulin alone.

Looked up from germline, CDR1 is MDHEN and CDR2 is SYDVKM. V was clipped by 6 bases and J by 9 bases, with 18 bases between them. CDR3 length: 13 amino acids. RNA amounts of about 0.45 to 1 ug underwent reverse transcription with random hexamers. Each CDR3 protein gets one entry after TCRdb re-called the immunoSEQ multiplex PCR reads with MiXCR. The profile covers about 120,000 distinct CDR3 sequences, with around 94% appearing a single time and around 0.2% taken by the ten largest. The sample comprised CD8+ T cells from PBMCs. The V gene is TRBV28, the J gene TRBJ2-7; D unresolved. This sequence originates from a human donor with Susac syndrome. The CDR3 sequence is CASSPGRNSAQYF. The CDR3 DNA reads as TGTGCCAGCAGCCCTGGACGGAATAGTGCGCAGTACTTC.